This T cell receptor beta chain was identified during a study of T cell responses to AZD1222 COVID-19 vaccine. Across the whole study: Pooling covered second doses at about 4 or about 12 weeks. Study results and caveats: Repertoire sampling happened only post peak T cell response. White British ancestry dominated among donors, who included more females, and clonal diversity was possibly underestimated.

V gave up 10 bases and J gave up 7 bases, with 10 bases separating them. CDR1 MNHEY and CDR2 SVGAGI come from the germline V gene. CDR3 size: 10 residues. Method: immunoSEQ multiplex PCR; TCRdb's copy keeps in-frame clones and lacks some. The table records about 50,000 clones, approximately 80% of them present only once. On this clone: The target antigen is unknown.

This chain joins TRBV6-5 and TRBJ1-1, with D hard to call. Sequenced material: peripheral blood, taken on day 0 of AZD1222 vaccination. The clonotype comes from an adult in good health. CDR3 sequence: CATKGGEAFF. DNA of the CDR3: TGTGCCACCAAGGGCGGTGAAGCTTTCTTT.